These 28 T cell receptor beta chains were all obtained from the same sample, sequenced in a study of blood T cell repertoires in COVID-19. Here immunoSEQ multiplex PCR was the method, and the copy in TCRdb shows in-frame clones only, minus some. Of under 500,000 clones listed, approximately 90% were seen once; the top ten hold 0.95% to 1.2%. Sample: PBMCs or T cells enriched from blood (not recorded which). The receptors derive from a man aged 30 to 45 who had recovered from COVID-19.

The genes are TRBV5-4 and TRBJ2-3; TRBD2 matches 10 bases. CDR1 SGHNT and CDR2 YYREEE come from the germline V gene (reference sequence). The CDR3 runs 16 residues. V shed 1 base and J 4 bases; nucleotides not matched to a gene: 6. CDR3 in DNA: TGTGCCAGCAGCTTGAAAAGCGGGAGGGTGGCAGATACGCAGTATTTT. It encodes CASSLKSGRVADTQYF.

The rearrangement joins TRBV28 to TRBJ1-3; weak D call: TRBD1 (5 bases). The CDR3 has 13 residues. Germline V gene data show CDR1 as MDHEN and CDR2 as SYDVKM. V lost 11 bases and J lost 0, with 11 bases in between. The CDR3 region is CAGGDVSGNTIYF. The CDR3 DNA reads as TGTGCCGGAGGGGATGTCTCTGGAAACACCATATATTTT.

The genes are TRBV24-1 and TRBJ2-1, with D possibly TRBD1 on 6 matching bases. Germline CDR1 reads KGHDR; CDR2 reads SFDVKD. This CDR3 is built from 13 residues. The V gene lost 5 bases and the J gene lost 5 bases, with 9 bases spanning the gap. CDR3 DNA sequence: TGTGCCACCAGTGTATCAGGGGACAATGAGCAGTTCTTC. Translation gives CATSVSGDNEQFF.

The chain has TRBV30 and TRBJ1-4; D gene unclear. Trimming removed 2 bases from V and 8 bases from J, with 9 bases in between. This CDR3 has 12 amino acids. Germline V gene sequence: CDR1 GTSNPN, CDR2 SVGIG (reference sequence). CDR3: CAWSTSGEKLFF. The CDR3 DNA reads as TGTGCCTGGAGTACCAGCGGCGAAAAACTGTTTTTT.

The rearrangement uses TRBV18 and TRBJ2-1; D is possibly TRBD1 (6 bases). This CDR3 has 12 amino acids. The germline gives CDR1 KGHSH, CDR2 LQKENI. V was clipped by 3 bases and J by 7 bases, with 7 bases between them. CDR3 loop: CASSPDRNEQFF. The CDR3, as DNA: TGTGCCAGCTCACCCGACAGGAATGAGCAGTTCTTC.

The rearrangement uses TRBV28 and TRBJ1-5, with 10 nucleotides matching TRBD1. The CDR3 spans 20 residues. Losses at the gene ends were 6 bases for V and 4 bases for J; bases not matched to a gene: 21. Germline loops: CDR1 MDHEN, CDR2 SYDVKM. As DNA, the CDR3 is TGTGCCAGCAGGAAGAATCTGGGACAGGGGAAGGTTTTACGGAATCAGCCCCAGCATTTT. Protein: CASRKNLGQGKVLRNQPQHF.

The CDR3 is CASSIRSVAGVFNEQFF. As DNA, the CDR3 is TGTGCCAGTAGTATTAGGTCCGTAGCGGGAGTATTTAATGAGCAGTTCTTC. This chain links TRBV19 with TRBJ2-1; TRBD2 aligns across 9 bases. V lost 3 bases to trimming and J lost 7 bases; unmatched junction nucleotides: 13. Germline V gives CDR1 LNHDA, CDR2 SQIVND (reference sequence). This CDR3 has 17 residues.

The chain carries TRBV2 and TRBJ1-1; D unclear. Germline V lookup: CDR1 SNHLY, CDR2 FYNNEI. CDR3 size: 15 residues. Deletions cut 3 bases from V and 4 bases from J, with 15 bases between. The DNA for the CDR3 is TGTGCCAGCAGTGAGTCGATCATACGCGGCACTGAAGCTTTCTTT. This codes for CASSESIIRGTEAFF.

The chain has TRBV2 and TRBJ1-1; 8 bases line up with TRBD1. V lost 1 base and J lost 11; bases outside the gene matches: 6. The CDR3 extends over 13 amino acids. The V gene's germline CDR1 is SNHLY and CDR2 FYNNEI. In DNA, the CDR3 is TGTGCCAGCAGTGAAGTTCAGGGGGCGCGGGCTTTCTTT. This codes for CASSEVQGARAFF.

The chain uses TRBV14 and TRBJ1-1; D is ambiguous. V gave up 6 bases and J gave up 8 bases, with 16 bases separating them. Per germline, CDR1 SGHDN and CDR2 FVKESK. The CDR3 has 13 residues. The CDR3 spells CASSPWAGNEAFF. The CDR3 DNA reads as TGTGCCAGCAGTCCTTGGGCAGGCAACGAAGCTTTCTTT.

CDR3 nucleotide sequence: TGTGCCAGCAGCTTAGTAGCCGCTAGCGGGAATGAGCAGTTCTTC. This encodes CASSLVAASGNEQFF. The chain recombines TRBV7-9 with TRBJ2-1; 8 bases match TRBD2. After removal of 1 base from V and 7 bases from J, the junction contained 6 bases not matched to a gene. Per germline, CDR1 SEHNR and CDR2 FQNEAQ (reference sequence). This CDR3 has 15 amino acids.

The chain has TRBV3-1 (or the pseudogene TRBV3-2) and TRBJ2-3, with 10 nucleotides matching TRBD2. V shed 2 bases and J 8 bases; nucleotides not matched to a gene: 1. Germline loops: CDR1 LGHDT, CDR2 YNNKEL (reference sequence). This CDR3 is 13 amino acids long. The CDR3 DNA follows: TGTGCCAGCAGCCAAACTAGCGGGGCTACGCAGTATTTT. Its translation is CASSQTSGATQYF.

This chain uses TRBV4-1 with TRBJ1-3; perhaps TRBD1 as D (5 bases). The CDR3 runs to 15 residues. CDR1 MGHRA and CDR2 YSYEKL come from the germline V gene. V was clipped by 0 bases and J by 3 bases, with 9 bases between them. The CDR3 protein is CASSQDGGYGNTIYF. The CDR3 region has the DNA TGCGCCAGCAGCCAAGATGGGGGGTATGGAAACACCATATATTTT.

V usage is TRBV28 and J usage is TRBJ2-7; D is undetermined. CDR3 length: 14 residues. The V end lost 3 bases, the J end lost 5 bases, and 14 bases lay between the germline ends. Germline V gives CDR1 MDHEN, CDR2 SYDVKM. The CDR3: CASSLWQLGDEQYF. The CDR3 DNA reads TGTGCCAGCAGTTTGTGGCAGCTCGGAGACGAGCAGTACTTC.

There are a few counts of this clone. The rearrangement uses TRBV12-5 and TRBJ2-6; D uncertain. Trimming removed 7 bases at V and 0 bases at J, with 4 bases between. Germline V gene data show CDR1 as LGHNT and CDR2 as FRNRAP. The CDR3 length is 13 residues. DNA of the CDR3: TGTGCTAGTGACTCCTCTGGGGCCAACGTCCTGACTTTC. As protein: CASDSSGANVLTF.

The rearrangement joins TRBV5-1 to TRBJ1-5; D gene ambiguous. The CDR3 has 13 residues. Germline V gene data show CDR1 as SGHRS and CDR2 as YFSETQ. Trimming removed 5 bases from V and 5 bases from J, with 11 bases in between. CDR3 sequence (DNA): TGCGCCAGCAGGAAAGAGATAGATCAGCCCCAGCATTTT. Protein product: CASRKEIDQPQHF.

The chain is built from TRBV4-1 and TRBJ1-2; 10 bases match TRBD1. Germline V CDR1 and CDR2: MGHRA, YSYEKL. The CDR3 spans 15 residues. The V gene end was trimmed by 3 bases and the J gene end by 8 bases; junction bases not matched to a gene: 9. CDR3 loop: CASSQPGQGSSGYTF. In DNA form, the CDR3 reads TGCGCCAGCAGCCAGCCGGGACAGGGGAGTAGCGGCTACACCTTC.

The J gene is TRBJ2-3, the V gene TRBV5-4, with 11 positions matching TRBD2. The V gene end was trimmed by 4 bases and the J gene end by 4 bases; junction bases not matched to a gene: 5. CDR3 length: 15 amino acids. Germline V lookup: CDR1 SGHNT, CDR2 YYREEE (reference sequence). Here the CDR3 DNA reads TGTGCCAGCAGCGCAACTAGCGGGAGTTCAGATACGCAGTATTTT. Translating gives CASSATSGSSDTQYF.

The V and J genes are TRBV12-3 or TRBV12-4 and TRBJ2-1, with 9 bases identical to TRBD1. This CDR3 has 13 amino acids. V dropped 6 bases and J dropped 9; count of bases not matched to a gene: 6. CDR3 coding DNA: TGTGCCAGCAGAGGGACAGGGTGGAGTGAGCAGTTCTTC. Its translation is CASRGTGWSEQFF.

The genes are TRBV7-2 and TRBJ2-1; the match to TRBD2 covers 11 bases. This CDR3 comprises 14 residues. Germline V gene sequence: CDR1 SGHTA, CDR2 FQGNSA. V shed 4 bases and J 10 bases; nucleotides not matched to a gene: 6. CDR3 sequence (DNA): TGTGCCAGCAGCTATAGCGGGAGGGTGGGCGAGCAGTTCTTC. Its protein product is CASSYSGRVGEQFF.

This chain joins TRBV28 and TRBJ2-7, with 8 bases aligning to TRBD2. The germline gives CDR1 MDHEN, CDR2 SYDVKM. The CDR3 extends over 16 amino acids. The junction had 15 bases not matched to a gene; V was cut back by 10 bases and J by 1 base. The CDR3 sequence is CATQSHSGTLSYEQYF. The CDR3 DNA follows: TGTGCCACCCAATCTCATAGCGGGACCCTTTCCTACGAGCAGTACTTC.

V and J are TRBV6-6 and TRBJ2-5; 10 bases line up with TRBD2. This CDR3 has 17 amino acids. Germline V gives CDR1 MNHNY, CDR2 SVGAGI (reference sequence). After removal of 5 bases from V and 4 bases from J, the junction contained 13 bases not matched to a gene. CDR3 sequence (DNA): TGTGCCAGCAGTCGAGGATCTAGCGGGAGTTCGGGAGAGACCCAGTACTTC. Protein sequence: CASSRGSSGSSGETQYF.

Remarks on this clone: One junction end disagrees with the germline gene, perhaps due to a read error. The chain uses TRBV3-1 (or the pseudogene TRBV3-2) and TRBJ2-7; 7 bases fit TRBD2. Germline CDR1 reads LGHDT; CDR2 reads YNNKEL (reference sequence). The CDR3 is made up of 14 amino acids. The CDR3 protein is CASSQDLSLAEQHF. CDR3 coding DNA: TGTGCCAGCAGCCAAGATCTTTCGCTAGCGGAACAACACTTT.

The chain couples TRBV5-6 to TRBJ2-2, with a possible D match to TRBD1 (6 bases). Trimming stripped 5 bases from V and 1 base from J, with 15 bases between. Germline-derived CDR1 and CDR2 are SGHDT and YYEEEE. CDR3 length equals 16 residues. The CDR3 sequence: CASSYLQGRNTGELFF. The DNA for the CDR3 is TGTGCCAGCAGTTACCTGCAGGGGCGGAACACCGGGGAGCTGTTTTTT.

This chain links TRBV3-1 (or the pseudogene TRBV3-2) with TRBJ2-3; D gene uncertain. This CDR3 has 12 residues. Between the trimmed V and J ends, which lost 2 bases and 6 bases, there was a span of 6 bases. Germline V gene lookup returns CDR1 LGHDT and CDR2 YNNKEL (reference sequence). For the CDR3, the DNA is TGTGCCAGCAGCCAAAACAGTGATACGCAGTATTTT. Translation gives CASSQNSDTQYF.

The rearrangement links TRBV19 to TRBJ1-2; perhaps TRBD1 as D (6 bases). Trimming stripped 6 bases from V and 5 bases from J, with 10 bases between. Germline loops: CDR1 LNHDA, CDR2 SQIVND (reference sequence). The CDR3 loop spans 12 amino acids. The CDR3 nucleotides read TGTGCCAGTAGCCCGGACAGATATGGCTACACCTTC. Translating it yields CASSPDRYGYTF.

CDR3 nucleotide sequence: TGTGCCAGCAGTTTAACGGGAGGGCTTGAGCAGTTCTTC. Residues: CASSLTGGLEQFF. The chain employs TRBV6-5 and TRBJ2-1; TRBD2 matches 8 bases. CDR3 size: 13 residues. V lost 4 bases to trimming and J lost 9 bases; unmatched junction nucleotides: 5. The V gene's germline CDR1 is MNHEY and CDR2 SVGAGI.

The chain employs TRBV29-1 and TRBJ2-2; D is ambiguous. Per germline, CDR1 SQVTM and CDR2 ANQGSEA. The CDR3 has 13 residues. The V end lost 1 base, the J end lost 1 base, and 4 bases lay between the germline ends. CDR3 region: CSVEAENTGELFF. CDR3 nucleotides: TGCAGCGTTGAAGCAGAGAACACCGGGGAGCTGTTTTTT.